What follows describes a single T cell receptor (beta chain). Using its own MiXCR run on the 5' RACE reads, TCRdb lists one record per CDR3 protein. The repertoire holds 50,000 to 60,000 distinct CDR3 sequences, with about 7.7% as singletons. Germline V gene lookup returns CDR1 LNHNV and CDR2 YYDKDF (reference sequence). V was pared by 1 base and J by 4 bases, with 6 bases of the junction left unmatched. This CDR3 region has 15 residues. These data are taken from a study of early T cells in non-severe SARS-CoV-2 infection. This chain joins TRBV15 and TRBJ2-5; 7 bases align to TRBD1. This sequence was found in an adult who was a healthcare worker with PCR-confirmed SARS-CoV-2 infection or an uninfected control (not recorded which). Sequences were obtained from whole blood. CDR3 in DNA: TGTGCCACCAGCAGAGGAGAAACAGGGGCAGAGACCCAGTACTTC. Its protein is CATSRGETGAETQYF.